This T cell receptor beta chain was identified in a study of regulatory T cells in long-lasting Graves disease. CDR3 regions were amplified by Arm-PCR using iRepertoire HTBI primers to build TCR beta libraries. MiXCR, applied by TCRdb to the multiplex PCR reads, yields one record per CDR3 protein. Of roughly 400,000 distinct CDR3 sequences listed, about 17% are singletons. This clonotype has at least ten counts. Time point of the sample: newly diagnosed GD, antithyroid drugs for less than 3 months. Making the TCR library involved RNA that had been extracted from PBMCs. The CDR3 consists of 18 residues. V gave up 2 bases and J gave up 2 bases; unmatched junction bases: 5. Germline V gives CDR1 MNHEY, CDR2 SVGEGT. In addition, the sample was reused for a study of T cells in Graves' hyperthyroidism and ophthalmopathy. That study reports: Thyroid ultrasound, orbital computed tomography, clinical symptoms, and serum thyroxine and TRAb underpinned diagnoses. During a first-round RT-PCR of the TCR CDR3, the HTBI primer set was used. Stable hyperthyroidism was told apart from ophthalmopathy by a model built on 13 V-J features.

This receptor was identified in a woman between 18 and 29 years old with Graves disease. V and J are TRBV6-2 or TRBV6-3 and TRBJ2-1; 14 bases are shared with TRBD2. The specimen comprised peripheral blood mononuclear cells (PBMCs), sampled at new diagnosis, from a patient treated with antithyroid drugs. The CDR3 protein is CASSYPGLAGETYNEQFF. The CDR3 coding sequence is TGTGCCAGCAGTTACCCGGGACTAGCGGGAGAGACCTACAATGAGCAGTTCTTC.